This TCR beta chain came from a study of blood T cell repertoires in COVID-19. Study details: From the United States, Italy and Spain came samples of acute and convalescent COVID-19. The analysed material was cDNA or gDNA that came from T cells, B-cell-depleted T cells, or PBMCs.

As handled by the study authors: The authors estimated nucleated cell counts from reference gene primer amplification. Generated by immunoSEQ multiplex PCR, the TCRdb table keeps only in-frame clones and is missing some. V and J calls plus clone size are reproduced from that table; the DNA served to infer D and trimming. The data contain roughly 60,000 clones, 80% to 95% of them singletons. This CDR3 has 14 amino acids. The V gene's germline CDR1 is MDHEN and CDR2 SYDVKM. Trimming stripped 9 bases from V and 2 bases from J, with 16 bases between. Sequencing input: peripheral blood. The rearrangement uses TRBV28 and TRBJ1-2, with D perhaps TRBD1 (5 bases). The TCR was taken from a man between 50 and 59 years old with active COVID-19. The CDR3 protein is CASCRAGPNYGYTF. The CDR3 DNA sequence: TGTGCCAGTTGTAGGGCAGGGCCAAACTATGGCTACACCTTC.